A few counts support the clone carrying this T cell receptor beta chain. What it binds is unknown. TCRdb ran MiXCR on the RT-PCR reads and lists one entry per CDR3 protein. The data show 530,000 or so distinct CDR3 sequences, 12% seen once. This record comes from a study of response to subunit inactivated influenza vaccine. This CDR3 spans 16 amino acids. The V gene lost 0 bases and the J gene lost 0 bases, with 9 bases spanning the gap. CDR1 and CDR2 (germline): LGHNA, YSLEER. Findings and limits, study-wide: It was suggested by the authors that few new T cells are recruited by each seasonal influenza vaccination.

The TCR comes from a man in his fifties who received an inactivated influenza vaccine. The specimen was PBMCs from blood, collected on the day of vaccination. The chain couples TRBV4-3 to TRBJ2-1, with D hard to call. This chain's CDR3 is CASSQDHTGSYNEQFF. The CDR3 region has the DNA TGCGCCAGCAGCCAAGACCACACTGGCTCCTACAATGAGCAGTTCTTC.